Each of the 4 T cell receptor beta chains below was sequenced from the same sample in a study of cytomegalovirus exposure and HLA in healthy donors. Primers: 60 Vbeta forward and 13 Jbeta reverse. Assay used: immunoSEQ multiplex PCR; TCRdb lists only in-frame clones, some missing. Here the sample spans under 150,000 clones, roughly three quarters being singletons. Source material: PBMCs. The receptors were gathered from a middle-aged woman in good health and CMV-seropositive.

This clone was seen only a few times. The chain employs TRBV7-9 and TRBJ1-3, with D tentatively TRBD1 (6 bases). The germline V and J ends were trimmed by 4 bases and 3 bases, with 10 bases remaining between them. Germline V gene data show CDR1 as SEHNR and CDR2 as FQNEAQ (reference sequence). The length of the CDR3 is 14 residues. The CDR3 region is CASSSTGFGNTIYF. The CDR3 region has the DNA TGTGCCAGCAGCTCCACAGGGTTTGGAAACACCATATATTTT.

The V and J genes are TRBV30 and TRBJ1-5, with 7 bases lining up with TRBD1. Trimming removed 6 bases from V and 2 bases from J; junction bases left unmatched: 4. CDR3 length: 13 residues. Looked up from germline, CDR1 is GTSNPN and CDR2 is SVGIG (reference sequence). CDR3 protein: CACAGGGNQPQHF. The CDR3 DNA reads TGTGCCTGCGCAGGGGGAGGCAATCAGCCCCAGCATTTT.

This rearrangement joins TRBV6-5 to TRBJ2-5; TRBD1 matches at 10 bases. Germline CDR1 is MNHEY and CDR2 is SVGAGI. V shed 5 bases, J shed 5 bases, and the junction held 8 bases outside the gene matches. The CDR3 sequence is 15 residues long. CDR3 coding DNA: TGTGCCAGCAGTAACAGACAGGGGGCCTGGGAGACCCAGTACTTC. Its protein product is CASSNRQGAWETQYF.

Points on this clone: The sample contains more than one DNA sequence encoding this CDR3. The chain couples TRBV30 to TRBJ2-7, with D possibly being TRBD1 (6 bases). The length of the CDR3 is 12 residues. CDR1 is GTSNPN, CDR2 SVGIG, per germline (reference sequence). Trimming pared 2 bases from V and 6 bases from J, leaving 11 bases between. The CDR3: CAWSQGIGEQYF. CDR3 coding DNA: TGTGCCTGGAGTCAGGGGATCGGCGAGCAGTACTTC.